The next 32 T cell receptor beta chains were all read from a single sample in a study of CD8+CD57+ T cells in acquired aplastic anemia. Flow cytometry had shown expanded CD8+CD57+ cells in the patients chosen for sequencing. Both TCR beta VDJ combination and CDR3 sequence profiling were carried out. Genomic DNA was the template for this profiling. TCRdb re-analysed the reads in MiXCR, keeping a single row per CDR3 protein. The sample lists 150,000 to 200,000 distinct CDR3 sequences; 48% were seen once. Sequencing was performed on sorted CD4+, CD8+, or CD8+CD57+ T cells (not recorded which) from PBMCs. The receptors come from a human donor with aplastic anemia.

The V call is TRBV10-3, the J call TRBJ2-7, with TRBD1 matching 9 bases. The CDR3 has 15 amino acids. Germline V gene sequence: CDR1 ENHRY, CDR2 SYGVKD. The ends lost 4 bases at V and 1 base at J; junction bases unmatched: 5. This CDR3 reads CAISGPGQGSYEQYF. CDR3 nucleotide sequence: TGTGCCATCAGTGGGCCCGGACAGGGGTCCTACGAGCAGTACTTC.

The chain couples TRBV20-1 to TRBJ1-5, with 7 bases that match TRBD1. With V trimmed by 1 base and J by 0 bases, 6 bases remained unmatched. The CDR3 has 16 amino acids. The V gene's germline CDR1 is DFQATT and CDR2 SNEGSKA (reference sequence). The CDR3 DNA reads TGCAGTGCTAGAGGAACGGACAGGTTTAGCAATCAGCCCCAGCATTTT. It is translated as CSARGTDRFSNQPQHF.

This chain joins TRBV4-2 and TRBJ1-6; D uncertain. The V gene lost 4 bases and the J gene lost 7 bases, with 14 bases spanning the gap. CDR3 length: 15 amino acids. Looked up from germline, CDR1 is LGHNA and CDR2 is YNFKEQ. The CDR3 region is CASSPVSGRNSPLHF. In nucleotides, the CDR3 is TGTGCCAGCAGCCCCGTGTCTGGGAGAAATTCACCCCTCCACTTT.

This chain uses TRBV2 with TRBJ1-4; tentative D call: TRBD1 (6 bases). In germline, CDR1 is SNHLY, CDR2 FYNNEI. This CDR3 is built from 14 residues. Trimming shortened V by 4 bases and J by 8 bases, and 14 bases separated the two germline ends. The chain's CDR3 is CASSANRDEEKLFF. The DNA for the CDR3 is TGTGCCAGCAGTGCGAACAGGGATGAAGAAAAACTGTTTTTT.

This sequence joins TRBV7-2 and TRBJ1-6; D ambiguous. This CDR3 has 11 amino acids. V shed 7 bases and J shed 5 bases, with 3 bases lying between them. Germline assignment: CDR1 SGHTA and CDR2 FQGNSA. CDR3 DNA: TGTGCCAGCACCGATAATTCACCCCTCCACTTT. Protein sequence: CASTDNSPLHF.

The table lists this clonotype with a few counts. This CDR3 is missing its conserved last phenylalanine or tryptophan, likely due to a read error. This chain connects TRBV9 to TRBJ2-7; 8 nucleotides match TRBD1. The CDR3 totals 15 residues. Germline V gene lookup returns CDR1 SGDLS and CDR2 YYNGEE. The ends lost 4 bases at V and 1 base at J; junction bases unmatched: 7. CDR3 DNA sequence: TGTGCCAGCAGCTTGGGACAGGAGAGTTCCTACGAGCAGTACCTC. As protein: CASSLGQESSYEQYL.

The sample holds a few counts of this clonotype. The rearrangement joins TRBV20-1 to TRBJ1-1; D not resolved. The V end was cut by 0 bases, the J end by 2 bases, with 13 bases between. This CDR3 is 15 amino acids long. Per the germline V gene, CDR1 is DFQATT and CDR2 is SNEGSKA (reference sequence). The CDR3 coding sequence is TGCAGTGCTAGAGAGAATGGCAAACTAAACACTGAAGCTTTCTTT. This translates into CSARENGKLNTEAFF.

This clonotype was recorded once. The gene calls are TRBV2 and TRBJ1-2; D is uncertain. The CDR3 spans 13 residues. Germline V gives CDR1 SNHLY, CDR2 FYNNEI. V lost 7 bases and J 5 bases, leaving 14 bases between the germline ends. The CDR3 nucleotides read TGTGCCAGCAACCACCTGAAGGGTTATGGCTACACCTTC. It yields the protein CASNHLKGYGYTF.

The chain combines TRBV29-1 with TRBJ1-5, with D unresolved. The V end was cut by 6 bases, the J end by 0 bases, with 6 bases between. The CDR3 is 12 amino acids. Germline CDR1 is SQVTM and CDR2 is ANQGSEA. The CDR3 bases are TGCAGCGTGGCCAATAGCAATCAGCCCCAGCATTTT. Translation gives CSVANSNQPQHF.

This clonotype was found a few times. CDR3 bases: TGTGCCAGCAGTCGTGAGGGGGCCAATCAGCCCCAGCATTTT. It codes for CASSREGANQPQHF. The chain links TRBV27 to TRBJ1-5, with 7 bases identical to TRBD1. The CDR3 is made up of 14 amino acids. V lost 5 bases, J lost 3 bases, and 4 bases stayed unmatched. Germline V lookup: CDR1 MNHEY, CDR2 SMNVEV (reference sequence).

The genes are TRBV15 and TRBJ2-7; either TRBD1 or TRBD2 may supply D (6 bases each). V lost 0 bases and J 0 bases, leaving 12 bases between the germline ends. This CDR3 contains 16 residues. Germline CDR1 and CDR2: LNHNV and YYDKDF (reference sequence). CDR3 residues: CATSRDRGTTSYEQYF. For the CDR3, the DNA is TGTGCCACCAGCAGAGACCGGGGGACAACCTCCTACGAGCAGTACTTC.

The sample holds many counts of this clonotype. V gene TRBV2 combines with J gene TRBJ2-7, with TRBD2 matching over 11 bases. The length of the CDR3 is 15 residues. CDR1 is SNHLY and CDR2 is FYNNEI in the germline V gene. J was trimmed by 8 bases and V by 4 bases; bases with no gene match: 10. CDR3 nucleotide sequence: TGTGCCAGCAGTGGCTTAGCGGGAGGGCCTGTACAGCAGTACTTC. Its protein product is CASSGLAGGPVQQYF.

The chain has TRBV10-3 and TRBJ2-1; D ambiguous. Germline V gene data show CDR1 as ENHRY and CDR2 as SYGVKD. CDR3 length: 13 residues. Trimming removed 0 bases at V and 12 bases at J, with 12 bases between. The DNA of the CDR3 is TGTGCCATCAGTGAGTCCGGTGTCGGTCGGCAGTTCTTC. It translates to CAISESGVGRQFF.

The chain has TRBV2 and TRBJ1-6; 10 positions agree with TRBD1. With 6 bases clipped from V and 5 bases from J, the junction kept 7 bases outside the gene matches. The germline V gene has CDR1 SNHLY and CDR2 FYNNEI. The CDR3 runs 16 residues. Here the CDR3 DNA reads TGTGCCAGCAGGGAGGACAGGGGGGGAAATAATTCACCCCTCCACTTT. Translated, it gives CASREDRGGNNSPLHF.

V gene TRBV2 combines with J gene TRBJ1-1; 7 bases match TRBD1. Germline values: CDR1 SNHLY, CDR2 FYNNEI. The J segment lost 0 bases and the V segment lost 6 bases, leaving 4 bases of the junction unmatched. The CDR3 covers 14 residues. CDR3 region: CASSRDRVNTEAFF. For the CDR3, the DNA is TGTGCCAGCAGCCGAGACAGGGTGAACACTGAAGCTTTCTTT.

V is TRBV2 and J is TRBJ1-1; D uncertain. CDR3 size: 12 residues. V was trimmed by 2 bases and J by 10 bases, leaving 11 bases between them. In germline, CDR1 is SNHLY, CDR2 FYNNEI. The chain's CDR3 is CASSERSLRAFF. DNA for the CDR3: TGTGCCAGCAGTGAAAGGAGCCTTAGAGCTTTCTTT.

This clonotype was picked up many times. In DNA form, the CDR3 reads TGTGCCAGCAGTGGGCAACAGCGGGGCACAGATACGCAGTATTTT. Translated, it gives CASSGQQRGTDTQYF. The chain has TRBV28 and TRBJ2-3, with D possibly being TRBD2 (6 bases). The CDR3 sequence is 15 residues long. CDR1 MDHEN and CDR2 SYDVKM come from the germline V gene. V lost 5 bases to trimming and J lost 1 base, with 13 bases between them.

CDR3 protein: CASSVGTGWTDTQYF. The CDR3 nucleotides are TGTGCCAGCAGCGTCGGGACAGGGTGGACAGATACGCAGTATTTT. The chain is built from TRBV9 and TRBJ2-3; 9 bases are shared with TRBD1. Germline CDR1 reads SGDLS; CDR2 reads YYNGEE. CDR3 length equals 15 residues. V was clipped by 2 bases and J by 3 bases; unmatched bases: 4. Full variable domain (outside the CDR3, taken from reference TRBV9 and TRBJ2-3): DSGVTQTPKHLITATGQRVTLRCSPRSGDLSVYWYQQSLDQGLQFLIQYYNGEERAKGNILERFSAQQFPDLHSELNLSSLELGDSALYFCASSVGTGWTDTQYFGPGTRLTVL.

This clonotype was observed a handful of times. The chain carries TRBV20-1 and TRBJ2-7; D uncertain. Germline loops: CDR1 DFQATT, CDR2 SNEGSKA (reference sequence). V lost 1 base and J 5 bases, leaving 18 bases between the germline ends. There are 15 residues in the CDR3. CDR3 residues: CSARARPSAFDEQYF. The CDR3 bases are TGCAGTGCTAGAGCCCGGCCTAGTGCCTTCGACGAGCAGTACTTC.

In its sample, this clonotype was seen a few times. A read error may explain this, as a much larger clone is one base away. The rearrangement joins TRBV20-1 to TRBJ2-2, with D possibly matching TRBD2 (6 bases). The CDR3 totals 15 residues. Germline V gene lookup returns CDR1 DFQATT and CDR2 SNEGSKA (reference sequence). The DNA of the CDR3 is TGCAGTGCTAGAGTCGATAATACGAACACCGGGGGGCTGTTTTTT. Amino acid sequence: CSARVDNTNTGGLFF.

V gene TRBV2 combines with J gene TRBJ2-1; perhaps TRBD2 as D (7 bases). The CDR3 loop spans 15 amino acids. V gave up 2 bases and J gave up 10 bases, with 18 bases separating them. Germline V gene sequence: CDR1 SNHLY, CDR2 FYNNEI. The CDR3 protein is CASSEYGGGAGEQFF. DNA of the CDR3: TGTGCCAGCAGTGAATACGGTGGGGGGGCGGGGGAGCAGTTCTTC. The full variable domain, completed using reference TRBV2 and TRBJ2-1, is EPEVTQTPSHQVTQMGQEVILRCVPISNHLYFYWYRQILGQKVEFLVSFYNNEISEKSEIFDDQFSVERPDGSNFTLKIRSTKLEDSAMYFCASSEYGGGAGEQFFGPGTRLTVL.

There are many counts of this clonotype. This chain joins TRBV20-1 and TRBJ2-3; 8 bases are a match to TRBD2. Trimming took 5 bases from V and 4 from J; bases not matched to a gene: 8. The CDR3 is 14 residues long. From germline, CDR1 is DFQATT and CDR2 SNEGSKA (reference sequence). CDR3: CSAPVAGGSDTQYF. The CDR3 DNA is TGCAGTGCTCCTGTGGCGGGAGGCTCAGATACGCAGTATTTT.

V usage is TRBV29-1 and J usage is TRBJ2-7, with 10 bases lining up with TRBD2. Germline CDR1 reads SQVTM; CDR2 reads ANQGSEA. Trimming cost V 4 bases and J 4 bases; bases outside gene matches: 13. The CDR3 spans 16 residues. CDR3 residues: CSVVLHLLAGGYEQYF. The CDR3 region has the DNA TGCAGCGTTGTCCTCCATCTTTTAGCGGGGGGTTACGAGCAGTACTTC.

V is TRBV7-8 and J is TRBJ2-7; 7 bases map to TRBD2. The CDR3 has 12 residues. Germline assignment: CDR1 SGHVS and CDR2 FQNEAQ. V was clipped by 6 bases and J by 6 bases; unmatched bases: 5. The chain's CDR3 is CASSAGEGEQYF. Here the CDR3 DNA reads TGTGCCAGCAGTGCCGGGGAGGGCGAGCAGTACTTC. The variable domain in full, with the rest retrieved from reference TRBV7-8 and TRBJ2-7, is GAGVSQSPRYKVAKRGQDVALRCDPISGHVSLFWYQQALGQGPEFLTYFQNEAQLDKSGLPSDRFFAERPEGSVSTLKIQRTQQEDSAVYLCASSAGEGEQYFGPGTRLTVT.

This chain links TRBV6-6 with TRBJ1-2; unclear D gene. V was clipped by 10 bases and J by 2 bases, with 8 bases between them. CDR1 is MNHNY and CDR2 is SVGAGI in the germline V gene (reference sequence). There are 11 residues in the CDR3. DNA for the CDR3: TGTGCCACAGGCGAGAACTATGGCTACACCTTC. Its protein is CATGENYGYTF.

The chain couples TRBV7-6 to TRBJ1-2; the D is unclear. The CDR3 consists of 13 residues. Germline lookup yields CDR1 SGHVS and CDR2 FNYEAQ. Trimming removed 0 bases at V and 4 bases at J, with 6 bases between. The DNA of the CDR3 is TGTGCCAGCAGCTTAGCGCCAGGCTATGGCTACACCTTC. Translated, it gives CASSLAPGYGYTF.

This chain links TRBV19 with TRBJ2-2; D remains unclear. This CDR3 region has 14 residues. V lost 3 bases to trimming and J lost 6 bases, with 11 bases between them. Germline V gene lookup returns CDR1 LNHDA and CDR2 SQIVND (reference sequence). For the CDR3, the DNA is TGTGCCAGTAGTATCGGCAGCTCCGCCGGGGAGCTGTTTTTT. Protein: CASSIGSSAGELFF.

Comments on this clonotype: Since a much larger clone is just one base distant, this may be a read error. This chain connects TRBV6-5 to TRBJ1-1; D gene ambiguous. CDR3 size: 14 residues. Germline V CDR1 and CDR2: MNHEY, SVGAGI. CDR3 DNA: TGTGTCAGCAGTTACGGAGAGGTGGGGACTGAAGCTTTCTTT. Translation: CVSSYGEVGTEAFF.

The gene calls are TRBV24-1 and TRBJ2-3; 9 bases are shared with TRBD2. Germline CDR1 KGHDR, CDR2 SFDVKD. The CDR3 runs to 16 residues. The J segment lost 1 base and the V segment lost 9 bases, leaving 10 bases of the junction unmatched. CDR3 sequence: CATSRSSGSGTDTQYF. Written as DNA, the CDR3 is TGTGCCACCTCGCGCAGTAGCGGGAGTGGCACAGATACGCAGTATTTT.

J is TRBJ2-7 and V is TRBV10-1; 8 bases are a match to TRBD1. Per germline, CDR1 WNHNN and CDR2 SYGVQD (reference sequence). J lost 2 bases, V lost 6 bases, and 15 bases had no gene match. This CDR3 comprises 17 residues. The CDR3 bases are TGCGCCAGCAGGGTCGACAGGGGTAGAAAAACGGCCTACGAGCAGTACTTC. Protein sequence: CASRVDRGRKTAYEQYF.

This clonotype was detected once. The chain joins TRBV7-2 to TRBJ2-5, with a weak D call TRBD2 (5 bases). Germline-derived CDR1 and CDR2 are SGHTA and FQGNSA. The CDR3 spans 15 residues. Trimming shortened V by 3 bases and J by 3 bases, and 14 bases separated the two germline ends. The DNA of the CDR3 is TGTGCCAGCAGCTTGGCCGGGCGGACTGAAGAGACCCAGTACTTC. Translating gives CASSLAGRTEETQYF.

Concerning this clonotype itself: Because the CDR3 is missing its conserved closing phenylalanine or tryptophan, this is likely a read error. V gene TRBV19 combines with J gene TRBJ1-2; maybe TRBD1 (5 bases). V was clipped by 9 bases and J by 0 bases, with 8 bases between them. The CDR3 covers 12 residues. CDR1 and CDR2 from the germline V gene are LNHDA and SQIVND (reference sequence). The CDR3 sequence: CASRESNYGYTL. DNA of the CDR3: TGTGCCAGCAGGGAGTCTAACTATGGCTACACCTTG.